What follows are 7 T cell receptor beta chains derived from one specimen sequenced in a study of PD-1 blockade in classical Hodgkin lymphoma. TCRdb keeps only in-frame clones here, not all; method: immunoSEQ multiplex PCR. The table lists roughly 100,000 clones, over 85% of them singletons. Time point denoted: cycle 4 day 1 (C4D1), after 6 weeks of nivolumab. Every patient relapsed after autologous stem cell transplantation, and brentuximab vedotin exposure varied. Material: peripheral blood mononuclear cells (PBMCs), obtained before the fourth cycle of nivolumab. These receptors were collected from a human donor with classical Hodgkin lymphoma.

The chain recombines TRBV6-5 with TRBJ1-4, with D maybe TRBD1 (5 bases). The germline V gene has CDR1 MNHEY and CDR2 SVGAGI. The CDR3 is 15 amino acids. Trimming shortened V by 2 bases and J by 0 bases, and 7 bases separated the two germline ends. The DNA for the CDR3 is TGTGCCAGCAGTTACGGGGGTGCAACTAATGAAAAACTGTTTTTT. Amino acids: CASSYGGATNEKLFF.

This clone showed up just a few times. The rearrangement joins TRBV27 to TRBJ2-1, with D hard to call. Germline V lookup: CDR1 MNHEY, CDR2 SMNVEV (reference sequence). Deletions cut 6 bases from V and 10 bases from J, with 16 bases between. The CDR3 covers 13 residues. CDR3 sequence (DNA): TGTGCCAGCAGACCCTTGGGTGGCGGAGAGCAGTTCTTC. Translated: CASRPLGGGEQFF.

This chain uses TRBV2 with TRBJ1-2, with 8 bases fitting TRBD1. The CDR3 is 15 residues long. CDR1 and CDR2 (germline): SNHLY, FYNNEI. The V segment lost 8 bases and the J segment 3 bases; nucleotides outside the gene matches: 11. CDR3 coding DNA: TGTGCCAGCTCTGGGACAGGCCGAAGGGACTATGGCTACACCTTC. This encodes CASSGTGRRDYGYTF.

The rearrangement links TRBV7-9 to TRBJ1-4; 7 bases map to TRBD1. Germline CDR1 reads SEHNR; CDR2 reads FQNEAQ (reference sequence). V trimming: 5 bases; J trimming: 0 bases; junction bases outside the gene matches: 3. The CDR3 covers 15 residues. The CDR3 nucleotides read TGTGCCAGCAGCCGGGACAGCGCAACTAATGAAAAACTGTTTTTT. Protein product: CASSRDSATNEKLFF.

Here the CDR3 reads CASTSGYGELFF. The CDR3 DNA is TGTGCCAGCACGAGCGGATACGGGGAGCTGTTTTTT. The rearrangement uses TRBV27 and TRBJ2-2; weak D call: TRBD2 (5 bases). Germline V gene lookup returns CDR1 MNHEY and CDR2 SMNVEV (reference sequence). The CDR3 covers 12 residues. V was cut by 7 bases and J by 7 bases, with 10 bases left in between.

The rearrangement joins TRBV10-1 to TRBJ2-7; 9 nucleotides agree with TRBD2. The ends lost 0 bases at V and 3 bases at J; junction bases unmatched: 6. The CDR3 loop spans 16 amino acids. Per germline, CDR1 WNHNN and CDR2 SYGVQD (reference sequence). The CDR3 DNA reads as TGCGCCAGCAGTGAGTCGAGTCTAGCGGGGCGCTACGAGCAGTACTTC. The encoded protein is CASSESSLAGRYEQYF.

The chain has TRBV28 and TRBJ2-1; TRBD1 is a possible D gene (6 bases). The CDR3 sequence is 13 residues long. V lost 2 bases to trimming and J lost 7 bases, with 9 bases between them. CDR1 and CDR2 (germline): MDHEN, SYDVKM. CDR3 sequence: CASSLTGQNEQFF. The CDR3 DNA reads TGTGCCAGCAGTTTAACAGGGCAGAATGAGCAGTTCTTC.